This T cell receptor (beta chain) was observed in a study of CD8 T cells in ankylosing spondylitis. The study, taken as a whole, reports: There was reportedly significant enrichment of clones that were disease-linked in matched ankylosing spondylitis synovial fluid.

This clonotype occurred many times. The target antigen is unknown. One entry per CDR3 protein, called by TCRdb with MiXCR from the 5' RACE reads. The sample has more than 100,000 distinct CDR3 sequences, roughly an eighth seen once. Looked up from germline, CDR1 is SGHRS and CDR2 is YFSETQ. The V and J ends lost 0 bases and 4 bases, in that order; junction bases with no gene match: 6. This CDR3 spans 16 amino acids. The source of this sequence is a female donor with ankylosing spondylitis or in good health (not recorded which). The chain couples TRBV5-1 to TRBJ2-3, with 9 bases that match TRBD1. The sample taken for sequencing was blood, either unsorted or a sorted T cell fraction (not recorded which). The CDR3, as DNA: TGCGCCAGCAGCTTGGCTCCGACAGGGGGGTCAGATACGCAGTATTTT. Its protein is CASSLAPTGGSDTQYF.